In this sample, the clone carrying this TCR beta chain turned up a few times. One entry per CDR3 protein results from TCRdb running MiXCR on the 5' RACE reads. The sample has 300,000 to 350,000 distinct CDR3 sequences, around 13% seen once. These data are taken from a study of T-cell memory formation after mild COVID-19. Study overall: Each donor largely had its own TCR clusters.

This receptor was taken from a man between 18 and 35 years old who had mild COVID-19 (a few samples of this study predate the infection). Cell type and time point are not known. Sequencing input: PBMCs or a T cell subset sorted from them (not recorded which).

CDR3 region: CASSLPGQGTQYF. The CDR3 DNA reads as TGCGCCAGCAGCCTGCCGGGACAGGGGACGCAGTATTTT. The rearrangement joins TRBV4-1 to TRBJ2-3; 10 bases map to TRBD1. CDR1 and CDR2 from the germline V gene are MGHRA and YSYEKL. The V segment lost 4 bases and the J segment 9 bases; nucleotides outside the gene matches: 4. The length of the CDR3 is 13 residues.